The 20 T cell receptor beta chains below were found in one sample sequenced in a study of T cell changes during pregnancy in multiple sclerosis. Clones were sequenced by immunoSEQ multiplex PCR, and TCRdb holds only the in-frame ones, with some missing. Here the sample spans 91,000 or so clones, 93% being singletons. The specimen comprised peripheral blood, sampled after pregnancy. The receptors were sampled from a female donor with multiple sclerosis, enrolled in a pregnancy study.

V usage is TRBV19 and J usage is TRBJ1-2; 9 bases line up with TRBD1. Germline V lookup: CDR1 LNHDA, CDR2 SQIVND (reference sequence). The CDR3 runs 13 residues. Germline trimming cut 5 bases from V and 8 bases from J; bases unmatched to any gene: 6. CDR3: CASSLQGAEGYTF. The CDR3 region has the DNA TGTGCCAGTAGTTTACAGGGGGCGGAAGGCTACACCTTC.

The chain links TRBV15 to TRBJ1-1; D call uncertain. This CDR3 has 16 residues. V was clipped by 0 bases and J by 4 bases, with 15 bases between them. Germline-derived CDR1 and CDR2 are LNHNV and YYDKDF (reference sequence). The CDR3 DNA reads TGTGCCACCAGCAGAGATCCGCGGTCAGCCACCACTGAAGCTTTCTTT. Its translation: CATSRDPRSATTEAFF.

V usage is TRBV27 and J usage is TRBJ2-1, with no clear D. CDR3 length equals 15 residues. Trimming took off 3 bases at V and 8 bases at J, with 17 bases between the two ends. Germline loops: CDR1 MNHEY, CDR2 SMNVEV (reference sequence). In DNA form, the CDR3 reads TGTGCCAGCAGTTTTAAGCAAACCCCATTAGATGAGCAGTTCTTC. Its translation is CASSFKQTPLDEQFF.

The CDR3 DNA reads as TGTGCCTGGAGTGCGAGCTCTGGAAACACCATATATTTT. This sequence encodes CAWSASSGNTIYF. The chain employs TRBV30 and TRBJ1-3; D gene uncertain. From germline, CDR1 is GTSNPN and CDR2 SVGIG (reference sequence). The CDR3 contains 13 residues. Trimming shortened V by 1 base and J by 0 bases, and 4 bases separated the two germline ends.

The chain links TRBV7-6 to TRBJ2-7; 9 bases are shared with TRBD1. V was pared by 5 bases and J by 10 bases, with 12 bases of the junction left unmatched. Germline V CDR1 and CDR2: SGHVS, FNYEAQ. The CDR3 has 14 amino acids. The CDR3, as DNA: TGTGCCAGCAGCCCCCAACGGGACAGGGCGGGCCAGTACTTC. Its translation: CASSPQRDRAGQYF.

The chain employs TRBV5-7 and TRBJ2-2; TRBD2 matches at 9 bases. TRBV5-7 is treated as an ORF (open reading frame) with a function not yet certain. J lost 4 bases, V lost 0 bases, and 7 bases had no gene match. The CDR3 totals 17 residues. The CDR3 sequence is CASSLAPGLAVTGELFF. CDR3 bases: TGTGCCAGCAGCTTGGCCCCGGGACTAGCAGTCACCGGGGAGCTGTTTTTT.

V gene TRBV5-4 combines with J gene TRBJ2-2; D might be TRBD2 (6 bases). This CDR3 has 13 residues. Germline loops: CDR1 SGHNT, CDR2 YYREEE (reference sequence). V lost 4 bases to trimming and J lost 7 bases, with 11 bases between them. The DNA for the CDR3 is TGTGCCAGCAGCCCGACGGGAGTCGGGGAGCTGTTTTTT. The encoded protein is CASSPTGVGELFF. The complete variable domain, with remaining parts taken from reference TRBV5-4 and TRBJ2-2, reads ETGVTQSPTHLIKTRGQQVTLRCSSQSGHNTVSWYQQALGQGPQFIFQYYREEENGRGNFPPRFSGLQFPNYSSELNVNALELDDSALYLCASSPTGVGELFFGEGSRLTVL.

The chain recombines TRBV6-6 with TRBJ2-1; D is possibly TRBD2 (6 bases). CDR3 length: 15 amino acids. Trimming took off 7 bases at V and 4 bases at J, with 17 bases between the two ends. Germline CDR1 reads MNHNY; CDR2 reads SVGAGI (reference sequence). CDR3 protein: CASILAEGRYNEQFF. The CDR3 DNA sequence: TGTGCCAGCATCCTTGCGGAGGGCCGGTACAATGAGCAGTTCTTC.

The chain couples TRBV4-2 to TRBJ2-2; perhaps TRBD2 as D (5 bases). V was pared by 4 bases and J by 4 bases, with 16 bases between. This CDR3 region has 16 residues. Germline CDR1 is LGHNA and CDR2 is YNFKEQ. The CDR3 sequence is CASSPTGSGFTGELFF. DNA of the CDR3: TGTGCCAGCAGCCCGACTGGCAGCGGATTCACCGGGGAGCTGTTTTTT.

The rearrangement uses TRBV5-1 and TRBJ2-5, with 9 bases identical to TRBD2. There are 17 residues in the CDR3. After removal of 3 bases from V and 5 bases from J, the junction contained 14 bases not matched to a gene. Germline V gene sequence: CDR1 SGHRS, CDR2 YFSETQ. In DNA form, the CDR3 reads TGCGCCAGCAGCTCCCGTAGCGGGAGTATCGAACCGGAGACCCAGTACTTC. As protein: CASSSRSGSIEPETQYF.

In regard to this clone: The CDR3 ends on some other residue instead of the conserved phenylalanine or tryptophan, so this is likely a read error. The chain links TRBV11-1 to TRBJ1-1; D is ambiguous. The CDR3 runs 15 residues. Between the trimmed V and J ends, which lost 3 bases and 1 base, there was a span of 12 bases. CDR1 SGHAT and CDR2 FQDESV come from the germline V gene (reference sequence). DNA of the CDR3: TGTGCCAGCAGCTTGATGCGTTACAGGAACACTGAAGCTTTCTCT. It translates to CASSLMRYRNTEAFS.

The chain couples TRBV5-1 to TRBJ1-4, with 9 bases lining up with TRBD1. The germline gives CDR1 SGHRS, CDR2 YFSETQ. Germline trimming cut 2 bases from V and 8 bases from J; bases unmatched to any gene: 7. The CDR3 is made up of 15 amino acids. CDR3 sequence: CASSFQTGGSEKLFF. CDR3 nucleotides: TGCGCCAGCAGCTTCCAGACAGGGGGTTCGGAAAAACTGTTTTTT.

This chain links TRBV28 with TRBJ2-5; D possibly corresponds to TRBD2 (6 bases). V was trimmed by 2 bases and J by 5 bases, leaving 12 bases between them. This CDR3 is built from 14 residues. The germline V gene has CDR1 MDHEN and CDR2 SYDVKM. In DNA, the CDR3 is TGTGCCAGCAGTTTAGGAGGGGATAGGGAGACCCAGTACTTC. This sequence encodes CASSLGGDRETQYF.

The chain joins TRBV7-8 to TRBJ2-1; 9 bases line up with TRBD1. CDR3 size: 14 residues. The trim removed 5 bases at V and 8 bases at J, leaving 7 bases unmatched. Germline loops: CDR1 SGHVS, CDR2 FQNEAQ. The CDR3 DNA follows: TGTGCCAGCAGCCTTTGGGACAGGGACTATGAGCAGTTCTTC. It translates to CASSLWDRDYEQFF.

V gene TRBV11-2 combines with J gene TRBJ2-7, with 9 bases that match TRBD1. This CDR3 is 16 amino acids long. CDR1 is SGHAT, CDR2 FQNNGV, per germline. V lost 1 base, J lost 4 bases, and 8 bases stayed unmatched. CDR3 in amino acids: CASSLVVGTGKYEQYF. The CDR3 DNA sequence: TGTGCCAGCAGCTTAGTAGTAGGGACAGGGAAATACGAGCAGTACTTC.

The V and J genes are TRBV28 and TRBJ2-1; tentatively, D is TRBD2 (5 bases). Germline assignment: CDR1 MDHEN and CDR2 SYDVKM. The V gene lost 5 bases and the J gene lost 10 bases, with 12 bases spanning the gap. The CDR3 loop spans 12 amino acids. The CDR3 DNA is TGTGCCAGCAGTGACCAGCGGAGCGAGCAGTTCTTC. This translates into CASSDQRSEQFF.

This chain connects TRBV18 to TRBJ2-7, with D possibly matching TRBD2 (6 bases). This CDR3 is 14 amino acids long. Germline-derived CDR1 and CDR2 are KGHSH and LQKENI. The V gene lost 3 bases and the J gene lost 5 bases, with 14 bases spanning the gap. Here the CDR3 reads CASSPPPGGDEQYF. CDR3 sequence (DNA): TGTGCCAGCTCACCTCCCCCCGGGGGTGACGAGCAGTACTTC.

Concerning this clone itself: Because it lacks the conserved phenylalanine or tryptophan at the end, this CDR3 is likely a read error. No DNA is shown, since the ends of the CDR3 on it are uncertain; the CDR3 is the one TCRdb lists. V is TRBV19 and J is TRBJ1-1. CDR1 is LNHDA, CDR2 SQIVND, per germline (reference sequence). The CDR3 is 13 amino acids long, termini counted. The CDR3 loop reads CASSIVGSAGVNV.

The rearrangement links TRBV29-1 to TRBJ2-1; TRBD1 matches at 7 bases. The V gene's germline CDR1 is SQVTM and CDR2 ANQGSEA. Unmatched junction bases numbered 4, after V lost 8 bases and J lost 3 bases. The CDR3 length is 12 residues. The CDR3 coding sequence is TGCAGCCTACGGGACAGCTACAATGAGCAGTTCTTC. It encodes CSLRDSYNEQFF.

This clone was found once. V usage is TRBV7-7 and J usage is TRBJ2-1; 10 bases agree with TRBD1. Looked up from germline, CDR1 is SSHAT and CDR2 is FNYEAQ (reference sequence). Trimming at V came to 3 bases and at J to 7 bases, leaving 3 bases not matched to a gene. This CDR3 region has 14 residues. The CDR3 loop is CASSFGTGENEQFF. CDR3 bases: TGTGCCAGCAGCTTTGGGACAGGGGAAAATGAGCAGTTCTTC.